The 26 T cell receptor beta chains in this list originate from one sample, sequenced in a study of T cells in Graves' hyperthyroidism and ophthalmopathy. The source material, RNA transcripts, was used to amplify TCR beta CDR3 regions. The HTBI primer set drove a first-round RT-PCR of the TCR CDR3. TCRdb re-analysed the multiplex PCR reads in MiXCR, keeping a single row per CDR3 protein. This sample yields about 610,000 distinct CDR3 sequences, of which 14% to 15% are seen a single time; 3.5% to 4.5% belongs to the top ten. The sample comprised blood. The source is a woman aged 40-49 years with Graves' ophthalmopathy.

This clonotype was observed at least ten times. The CDR3 sequence is CASSESGGYGYTF. The CDR3 coding sequence is TGCGCCAGCAGTGAGTCGGGGGGCTATGGCTACACCTTC. V usage is TRBV10-1 and J usage is TRBJ1-2; maybe TRBD1 (5 bases). Germline V CDR1 and CDR2: WNHNN, SYGVQD (reference sequence). This CDR3 region has 13 residues. Trimming removed 0 bases at V and 4 bases at J, with 6 bases between.

The sample holds many counts of this clonotype. The chain is built from TRBV12-3 or TRBV12-4 and TRBJ2-3; D remains ambiguous. The V and J ends lost 3 bases and 0 bases respectively, with 7 bases between them. This CDR3 is 14 amino acids long. CDR3 sequence: CASSFHSSTDTQYF. CDR3 DNA sequence: TGTGCCAGCAGTTTCCACTCAAGCACAGATACGCAGTATTTT.

The chain links TRBV7-9 to TRBJ1-2, with TRBD1 matching over 9 bases. J lost 4 bases, V lost 6 bases, and 9 bases had no gene match. The CDR3 covers 15 residues. The V gene's germline CDR1 is SEHNR and CDR2 FQNEAQ (reference sequence). The CDR3 bases are TGTGCCAGCAGTTACAGGACAGGGGAGGTCTATGGCTACACCTTC. Translated: CASSYRTGEVYGYTF.

This clonotype was counted at least ten times. The chain combines TRBV28 with TRBJ2-7, with D perhaps matching TRBD1 (6 bases). V was clipped by 4 bases and J by 5 bases, with 21 bases between them. This CDR3 contains 16 residues. Germline V gene lookup returns CDR1 MDHEN and CDR2 SYDVKM. Here the CDR3 reads CASSSLQGFALDEQYF. The DNA of the CDR3 is TGTGCCAGCAGTTCCCTACAGGGATTCGCGTTGGACGAGCAGTACTTC.

This sequence joins TRBV6-2 or TRBV6-3 and TRBJ1-5; D unclear. Germline loops: CDR1 MNHEY, CDR2 SVGEGT. V lost 5 bases and J 2 bases, leaving 10 bases between the germline ends. The length of the CDR3 is 14 residues. CDR3 in amino acids: CASSTRQGNQPQHF. For the CDR3, the DNA is TGTGCCAGCAGTACCCGACAAGGCAATCAGCCCCAGCATTTT.

This clonotype showed up many times. The V and J genes are TRBV6-5 and TRBJ1-3; D uncertain. From germline, CDR1 is MNHEY and CDR2 SVGAGI. V gave up 5 bases and J gave up 1 base, with 15 bases separating them. The CDR3 totals 16 residues. This CDR3 is CASSTTLVQSGNTIYF. CDR3 in DNA: TGTGCCAGCAGTACTACCCTGGTCCAGTCTGGAAACACCATATATTTT.

This clonotype was counted many times. The chain has TRBV2 and TRBJ1-1, with a weak D call TRBD1 (6 bases). The CDR3 contains 12 residues. Trimming took off 4 bases at V and 6 bases at J, with 9 bases between the two ends. The germline V gene has CDR1 SNHLY and CDR2 FYNNEI. DNA for the CDR3: TGTGCCAGCAGTGTTGGACAGCCTGAAGCTTTCTTT. Translation gives CASSVGQPEAFF.

This clonotype was detected ten times or more. The gene calls are TRBV7-9 and TRBJ1-5; D gene unclear. Germline-derived CDR1 and CDR2 are SEHNR and FQNEAQ (reference sequence). V was shortened by 5 bases and J by 5 bases, with 7 bases between the two germline ends. The length of the CDR3 is 12 residues. The CDR3 here is CASSPRDQPQHF. CDR3 nucleotide sequence: TGTGCCAGCAGCCCCCGGGATCAGCCCCAGCATTTT.

This clonotype was detected many times. The chain combines TRBV18 with TRBJ1-2; 8 nucleotides agree with TRBD1. Germline V gene sequence: CDR1 KGHSH, CDR2 LQKENI. The CDR3 extends over 17 amino acids. After removal of 2 bases from V and 3 bases from J, the junction contained 11 bases not matched to a gene. The CDR3, as DNA: TGTGCCAGCTCACCAACTAAGGACAGGGCCCCCGACTATGGCTACACCTTC. Translating it yields CASSPTKDRAPDYGYTF.

This clonotype was observed once. This chain connects TRBV30 to TRBJ1-6; 8 nucleotides match TRBD1. The CDR3 has 16 residues. V shed 1 base, J shed 8 bases, and the junction held 10 bases outside the gene matches. Per the germline V gene, CDR1 is GTSNPN and CDR2 is SVGIG (reference sequence). CDR3 sequence (DNA): TGTGCCTGGAGTGAACGGACAGGGCGTTCGGATTCACCCCTCCACTTT. As protein: CAWSERTGRSDSPLHF.

This clonotype showed up many times. This rearrangement joins TRBV28 to TRBJ1-2, with a possible D match to TRBD1 (5 bases). V lost 4 bases, J lost 0 bases, and 18 bases lay in between. Germline loops: CDR1 MDHEN, CDR2 SYDVKM. The CDR3 is made up of 17 amino acids. The CDR3 loop reads CASSSSGTGNPNYGYTF. As DNA, the CDR3 is TGTGCCAGCAGTTCCAGCGGGACCGGAAATCCTAACTATGGCTACACCTTC.

This clonotype appeared many times. The CDR3 spells CASSTGQPGNTIYF. CDR3 nucleotides: TGTGCCAGCAGTACTGGACAGCCTGGAAACACCATATATTTT. V is TRBV28 and J is TRBJ1-3, with D maybe TRBD1 (6 bases). In germline, CDR1 is MDHEN, CDR2 SYDVKM. This CDR3 contains 14 residues. V was trimmed by 5 bases and J by 2 bases, leaving 10 bases between them.

This clonotype came up many times. This chain links TRBV12-3 or TRBV12-4 with TRBJ1-5; 11 positions agree with TRBD1. J lost 7 bases, V lost 4 bases, and 3 bases had no gene match. The CDR3 is made up of 14 amino acids. The CDR3 DNA follows: TGTGCCAGCAGTTGGGACAGGGGGGGACAGCCCCAGCATTTT. It specifies CASSWDRGGQPQHF.

This clonotype has ten or more counts. The rearrangement joins TRBV29-1 to TRBJ1-2; TRBD1 agrees at 7 bases. The CDR3 contains 13 residues. CDR1 is SQVTM and CDR2 is ANQGSEA in the germline V gene. Losses at the gene ends were 7 bases for V and 0 bases for J; bases not matched to a gene: 5. The CDR3 loop reads CSGGGPPNYGYTF. The CDR3 DNA reads as TGCAGCGGAGGGGGCCCACCTAACTATGGCTACACCTTC.

This clonotype was seen repeatedly, ten times or more. The V call is TRBV6-1, the J call TRBJ1-1; unclear D gene. V was cut by 6 bases and J by 1 base, with 12 bases left in between. The CDR3 contains 14 residues. Germline V gene data show CDR1 as MNHNS and CDR2 as SASEGT. The CDR3 protein is CASRRLSKNTEAFF. In nucleotides, the CDR3 is TGTGCCAGCAGACGCCTTAGTAAGAACACTGAAGCTTTCTTT.

This clonotype has a count of ten or more. The chain couples TRBV7-9 to TRBJ2-5, with 8 bases lining up with TRBD1. The CDR3 is 16 amino acids. Germline CDR1 and CDR2: SEHNR and FQNEAQ (reference sequence). V was clipped by 2 bases and J by 2 bases; unmatched bases: 7. The CDR3 here is CASSLPFRTGQETQYF. For the CDR3, the DNA is TGTGCCAGCAGCTTACCTTTTCGGACAGGGCAAGAGACCCAGTACTTC.

The V and J genes are TRBV4-1 and TRBJ2-4; D possibly corresponds to TRBD2 (5 bases). CDR1 and CDR2 (germline): MGHRA, YSYEKL. V lost 0 bases, J lost 0 bases, and 24 bases lay in between. The CDR3 is 21 residues long. The CDR3 nucleotides are TGCGCCAGCAGCCAAGATCGCAGAGGGCATACTATGGGTCTAGCCAAAAACATTCAGTACTTC. Translating it yields CASSQDRRGHTMGLAKNIQYF.

This clonotype was counted many times. This sequence joins TRBV2 and TRBJ1-2; D remains unclear. The CDR3 sequence is 14 residues long. The ends were cut back, 7 bases at V and 8 bases at J, with 20 bases in the middle. Germline V gene lookup returns CDR1 SNHLY and CDR2 FYNNEI. This CDR3 reads CASTVVWGAGGYTF. CDR3 nucleotides: TGTGCCAGCACCGTGGTGTGGGGAGCGGGCGGCTACACCTTC.

This rearrangement joins TRBV6-5 to TRBJ2-7, with TRBD2 matching 8 bases. The trim removed 2 bases at V and 5 bases at J, leaving 11 bases unmatched. The germline CDR1 and CDR2 sequences are MNHEY and SVGAGI. The CDR3 has 16 residues. CDR3 residues: CASSYQTRGALNEQYF. The DNA for the CDR3 is TGTGCCAGCAGTTACCAAACGCGGGGGGCTCTGAACGAGCAGTACTTC.

The rearrangement joins TRBV6-2 or TRBV6-3 to TRBJ2-1; a possible D gene is TRBD2 (5 bases). CDR3 length: 14 residues. Trimming took 6 bases from V and 9 from J, leaving 18 bases between them. Germline lookup yields CDR1 MNHEY and CDR2 SVGEGT. The CDR3 region has the DNA TGTGCCAGCAGGGGCCCCGGGAATAAAGCTGAGCAGTTCTTC. Residues: CASRGPGNKAEQFF.

This clonotype was counted a few times. This chain connects TRBV7-2 to TRBJ2-2; TRBD2 is a possible D gene (5 bases). CDR1 SGHTA and CDR2 FQGNSA come from the germline V gene. The CDR3 totals 15 residues. Trimming shortened V by 1 base and J by 9 bases, and 15 bases separated the two germline ends. The DNA of the CDR3 is TGTGCCAGCAGCTTAGGGGAGTTAAGTACCCGGGAGCTGTTTTTT. Translation: CASSLGELSTRELFF.

This clonotype was seen many times. The V call is TRBV25-1, the J call TRBJ1-1; D is ambiguous. Deletions cut 5 bases from V and 0 bases from J, with 10 bases between. The CDR3 runs to 14 residues. Germline CDR1 MGHDK, CDR2 SYGVNS. The CDR3 DNA is TGTGCCAGCAGTTTCGGGGATATGAACACTGAAGCTTTCTTT. Its protein product is CASSFGDMNTEAFF.

This clonotype was counted ten times or more. The V gene is TRBV6-1, the J gene TRBJ2-7, with 13 bases matching TRBD2. Germline CDR1 MNHNS, CDR2 SASEGT. This CDR3 is 16 amino acids long. V lost 5 bases and J lost 0; bases outside the gene matches: 4. The CDR3, as DNA: TGTGCCAGCAGTCGGACTAGCGGGAGTTTCTCCTACGAGCAGTACTTC. Translated: CASSRTSGSFSYEQYF.

In its sample, this clonotype was seen many times. This chain links TRBV6-2 or TRBV6-3 with TRBJ2-5; D is perhaps TRBD2 (6 bases). The CDR3 is 14 residues long. V lost 7 bases and J lost 0, with 12 bases in between. Germline V gives CDR1 MNHEY, CDR2 SVGEGT. The CDR3 reads CASMMEGDQETQYF. For the CDR3, the DNA is TGTGCCAGCATGATGGAGGGCGACCAAGAGACCCAGTACTTC.

This clonotype occurred many times. The chain has TRBV6-1 and TRBJ1-5; D remains unclear. CDR3 length equals 13 residues. In germline, CDR1 is MNHNS, CDR2 SASEGT. V dropped 1 base and J dropped 4 bases, with 5 bases sitting between them. As DNA, the CDR3 is TGTGCCAGCAGTGAAGTGGGGAATCAGCCCCAGCATTTT. It encodes CASSEVGNQPQHF.

The sample holds many counts of this clonotype. The rearrangement joins TRBV6-5 to TRBJ1-1; D is ambiguous. Trimming stripped 4 bases from V and 11 bases from J, with 14 bases between. The length of the CDR3 is 12 residues. Germline loops: CDR1 MNHEY, CDR2 SVGAGI. CDR3 amino acids: CASSSGLEKAFF. The CDR3 DNA sequence: TGTGCCAGCAGTTCCGGGTTGGAAAAGGCTTTCTTT.